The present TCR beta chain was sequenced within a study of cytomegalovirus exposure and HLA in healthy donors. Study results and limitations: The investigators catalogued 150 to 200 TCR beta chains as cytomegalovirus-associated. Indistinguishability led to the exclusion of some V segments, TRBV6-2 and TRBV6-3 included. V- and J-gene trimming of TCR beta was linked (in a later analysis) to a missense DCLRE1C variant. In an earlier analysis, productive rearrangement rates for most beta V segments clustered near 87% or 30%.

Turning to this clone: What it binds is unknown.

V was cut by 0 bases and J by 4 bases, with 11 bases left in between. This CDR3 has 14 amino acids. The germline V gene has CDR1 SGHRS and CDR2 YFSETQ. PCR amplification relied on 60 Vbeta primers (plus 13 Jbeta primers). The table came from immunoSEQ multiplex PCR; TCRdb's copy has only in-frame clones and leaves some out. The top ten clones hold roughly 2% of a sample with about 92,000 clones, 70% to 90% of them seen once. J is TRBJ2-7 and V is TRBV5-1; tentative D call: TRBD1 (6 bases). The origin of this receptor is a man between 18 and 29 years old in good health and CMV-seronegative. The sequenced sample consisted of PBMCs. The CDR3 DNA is TGCGCCAGCAGCTTGGGGGGGACATTATACGAGCAGTACTTC. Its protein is CASSLGGTLYEQYF.